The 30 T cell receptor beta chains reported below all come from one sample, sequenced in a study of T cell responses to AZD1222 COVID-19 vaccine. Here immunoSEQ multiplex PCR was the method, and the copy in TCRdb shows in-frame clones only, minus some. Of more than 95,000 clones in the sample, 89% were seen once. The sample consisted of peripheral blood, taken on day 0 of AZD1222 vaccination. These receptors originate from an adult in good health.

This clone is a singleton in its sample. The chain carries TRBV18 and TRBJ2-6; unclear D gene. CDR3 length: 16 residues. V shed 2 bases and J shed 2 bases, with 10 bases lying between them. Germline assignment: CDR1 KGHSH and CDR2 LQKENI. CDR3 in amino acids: CASSPVALTGANVLTF. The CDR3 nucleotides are TGTGCCAGCTCACCAGTCGCGCTTACTGGGGCCAACGTCCTGACTTTC.

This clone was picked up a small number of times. The CDR3 bases are TGTGCCAGTAGTCTCGGGGTAGGCGCGAACACCGGGGAGCTGTTTTTT. Protein sequence: CASSLGVGANTGELFF. The rearrangement joins TRBV19 to TRBJ2-2; perhaps TRBD2 as D (5 bases). The V end lost 5 bases, the J end lost 0 bases, and 13 bases lay between the germline ends. This CDR3 has 16 residues. CDR1 and CDR2 from the germline V gene are LNHDA and SQIVND (reference sequence).

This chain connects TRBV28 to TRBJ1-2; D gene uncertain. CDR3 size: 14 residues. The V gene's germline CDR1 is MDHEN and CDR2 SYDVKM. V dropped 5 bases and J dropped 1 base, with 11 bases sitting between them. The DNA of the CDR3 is TGTGCCAGCAGTGGTACCGGGCGTAACTATGGCTACACCTTC. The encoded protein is CASSGTGRNYGYTF.

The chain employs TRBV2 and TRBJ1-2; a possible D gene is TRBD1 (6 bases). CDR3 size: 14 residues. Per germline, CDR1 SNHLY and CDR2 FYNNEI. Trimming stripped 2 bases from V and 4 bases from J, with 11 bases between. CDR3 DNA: TGTGCCAGCAGTGAAAATGGGGGCGGCTATGGCTACACCTTC. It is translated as CASSENGGGYGYTF.

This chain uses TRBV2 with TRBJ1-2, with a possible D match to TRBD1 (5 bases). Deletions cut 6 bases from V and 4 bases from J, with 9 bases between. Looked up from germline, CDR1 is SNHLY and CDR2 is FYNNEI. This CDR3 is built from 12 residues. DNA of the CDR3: TGTGCCAGCAGACCAGACAGCTATGGCTACACCTTC. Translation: CASRPDSYGYTF.

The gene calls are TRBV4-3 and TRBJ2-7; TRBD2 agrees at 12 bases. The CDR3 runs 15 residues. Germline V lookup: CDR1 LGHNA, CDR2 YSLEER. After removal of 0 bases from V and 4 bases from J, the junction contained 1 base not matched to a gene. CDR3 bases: TGCGCCAGCAGCCAAGAACTAGCGGGGGGATACGAGCAGTACTTC. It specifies CASSQELAGGYEQYF.

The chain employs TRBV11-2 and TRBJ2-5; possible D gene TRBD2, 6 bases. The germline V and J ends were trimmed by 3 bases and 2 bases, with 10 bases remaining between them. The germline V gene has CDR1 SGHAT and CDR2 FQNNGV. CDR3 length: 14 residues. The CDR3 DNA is TGTGCCAGCAGCTTCCGGGACTGGCAAGAGACCCAGTACTTC. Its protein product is CASSFRDWQETQYF.

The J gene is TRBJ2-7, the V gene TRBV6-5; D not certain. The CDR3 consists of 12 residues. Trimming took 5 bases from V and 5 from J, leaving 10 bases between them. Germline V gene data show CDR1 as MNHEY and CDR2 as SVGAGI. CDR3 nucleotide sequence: TGTGCCAGCAGTCCGAGTGAGGACGAGCAGTACTTC. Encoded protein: CASSPSEDEQYF.

In DNA form, the CDR3 reads TGTGCCAGCAGCTCAAGGGACAGGGCCTACGAGCAGTACTTC. This codes for CASSSRDRAYEQYF. This sequence joins TRBV11-1 and TRBJ2-7; 9 nucleotides match TRBD1. This CDR3 comprises 14 residues. Germline trimming cut 4 bases from V and 2 bases from J; bases unmatched to any gene: 3. CDR1 and CDR2 from the germline V gene are SGHAT and FQDESV (reference sequence). Together with reference TRBV11-1 and TRBJ2-7, the CDR3 gives the full variable domain: EAEVAQSPRYKITEKSQAVAFWCDPISGHATLYWYRQILGQGPELLVQFQDESVVDDSQLPKDRFSAERLKGVDSTLKIQPAELGDSAMYLCASSSRDRAYEQYFGPGTRLTVT.

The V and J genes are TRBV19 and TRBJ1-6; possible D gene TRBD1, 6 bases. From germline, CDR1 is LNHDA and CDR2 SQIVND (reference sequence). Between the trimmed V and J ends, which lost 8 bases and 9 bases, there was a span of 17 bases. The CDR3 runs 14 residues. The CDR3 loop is CASSGARTSSPLHF. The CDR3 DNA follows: TGTGCCAGTTCGGGGGCTCGGACGAGTTCACCCCTCCACTTT.

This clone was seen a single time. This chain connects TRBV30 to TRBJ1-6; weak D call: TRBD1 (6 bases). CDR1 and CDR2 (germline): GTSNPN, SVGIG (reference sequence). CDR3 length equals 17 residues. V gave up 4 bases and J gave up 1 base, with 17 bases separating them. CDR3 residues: CAWKSLAGASYNSPLHF. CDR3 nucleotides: TGTGCCTGGAAATCATTAGCGGGGGCTTCCTATAATTCACCCCTCCACTTT.

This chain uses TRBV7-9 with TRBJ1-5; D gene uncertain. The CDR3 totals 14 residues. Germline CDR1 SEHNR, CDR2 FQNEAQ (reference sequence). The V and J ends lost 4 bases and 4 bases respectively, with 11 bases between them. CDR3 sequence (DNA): TGTGCCAGCAGCTCCCAGACGGCGAATCAGCCCCAGCATTTT. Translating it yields CASSSQTANQPQHF.

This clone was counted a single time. The CDR3 coding sequence is TGTGCCAGCAGCCCAGGGGGCAGGGGCTACACCTTC. As protein: CASSPGGRGYTF. The chain carries TRBV28 and TRBJ1-2; 8 bases align to TRBD1. V shed 6 bases, J shed 8 bases, and the junction held 5 bases outside the gene matches. The CDR3 runs to 12 residues. Germline loops: CDR1 MDHEN, CDR2 SYDVKM.

Here the CDR3 DNA reads TGTGCCAGCAGTTACGGACCGAAGGGCGCCTACGAGCAGTACTTC. Amino acid sequence: CASSYGPKGAYEQYF. The V call is TRBV6-5, the J call TRBJ2-7, with unresolved D. This CDR3 has 15 residues. The V and J ends lost 2 bases and 2 bases respectively, with 13 bases between them. In germline, CDR1 is MNHEY, CDR2 SVGAGI.

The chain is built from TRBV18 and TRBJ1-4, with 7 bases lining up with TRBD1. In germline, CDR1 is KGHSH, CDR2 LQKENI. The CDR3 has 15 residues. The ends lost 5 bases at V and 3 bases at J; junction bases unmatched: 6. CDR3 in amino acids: CASSAYRGPNEKLFF. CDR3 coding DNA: TGTGCCAGCTCAGCCTACAGGGGCCCTAATGAAAAACTGTTTTTT.

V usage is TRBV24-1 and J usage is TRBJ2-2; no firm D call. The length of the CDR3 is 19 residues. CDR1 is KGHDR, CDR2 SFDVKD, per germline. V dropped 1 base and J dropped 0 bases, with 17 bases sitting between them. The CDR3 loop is CATSDFSINFRPNTGELFF. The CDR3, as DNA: TGTGCCACCAGTGATTTTTCTATCAATTTTAGACCGAACACCGGGGAGCTGTTTTTT.

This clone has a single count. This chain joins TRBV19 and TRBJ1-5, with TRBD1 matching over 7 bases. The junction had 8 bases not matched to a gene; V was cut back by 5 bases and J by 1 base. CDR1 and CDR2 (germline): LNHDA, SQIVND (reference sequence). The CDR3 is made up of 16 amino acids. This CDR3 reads CASSSLTRGSNQPQHF. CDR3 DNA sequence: TGTGCCAGTAGTTCACTGACCAGGGGGAGCAATCAGCCCCAGCATTTT.

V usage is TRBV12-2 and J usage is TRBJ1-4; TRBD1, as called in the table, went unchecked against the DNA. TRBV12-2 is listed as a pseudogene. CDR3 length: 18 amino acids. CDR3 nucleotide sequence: TGTGCAAGTCGCTTAGCTAACTGCAGGGGGCAGGACGGTGAAAAACTGTTTTTT. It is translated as CASRLANCRGQDGEKLFF.

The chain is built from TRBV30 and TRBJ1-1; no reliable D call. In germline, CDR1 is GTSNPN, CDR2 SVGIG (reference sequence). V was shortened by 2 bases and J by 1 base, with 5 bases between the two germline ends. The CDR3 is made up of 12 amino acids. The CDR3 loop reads CAWSRQNTEAFF. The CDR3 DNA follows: TGTGCCTGGAGTAGGCAGAACACTGAAGCTTTCTTT.

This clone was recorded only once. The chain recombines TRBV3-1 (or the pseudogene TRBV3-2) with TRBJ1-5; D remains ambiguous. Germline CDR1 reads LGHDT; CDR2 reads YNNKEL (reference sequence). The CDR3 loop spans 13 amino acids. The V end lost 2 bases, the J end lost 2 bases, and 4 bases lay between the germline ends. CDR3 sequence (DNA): TGTGCCAGCAGCCAATCCGGCAATCAGCCCCAGCATTTT. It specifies CASSQSGNQPQHF.

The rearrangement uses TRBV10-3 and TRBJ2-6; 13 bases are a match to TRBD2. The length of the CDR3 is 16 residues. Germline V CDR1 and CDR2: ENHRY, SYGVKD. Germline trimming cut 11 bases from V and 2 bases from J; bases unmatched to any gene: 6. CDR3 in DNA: TGTGCCTCAAAAGGGACTAGCGGGACTGGGGCCAACGTCCTGACTTTC. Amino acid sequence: CASKGTSGTGANVLTF.

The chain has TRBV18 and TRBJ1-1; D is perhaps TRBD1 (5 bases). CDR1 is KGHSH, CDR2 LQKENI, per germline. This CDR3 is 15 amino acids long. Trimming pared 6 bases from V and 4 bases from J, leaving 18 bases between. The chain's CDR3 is CASSTTQGGTTEAFF. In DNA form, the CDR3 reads TGTGCCAGCTCGACCACGCAGGGAGGGACCACTGAAGCTTTCTTT.

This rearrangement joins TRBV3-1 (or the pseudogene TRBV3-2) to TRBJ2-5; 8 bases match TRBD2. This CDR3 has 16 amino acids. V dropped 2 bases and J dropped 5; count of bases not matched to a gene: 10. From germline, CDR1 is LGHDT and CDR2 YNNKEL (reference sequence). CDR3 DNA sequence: TGTGCCAGCAGCCAAATTCCGGGGGGGCCGGGGGAGACCCAGTACTTC. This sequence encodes CASSQIPGGPGETQYF.

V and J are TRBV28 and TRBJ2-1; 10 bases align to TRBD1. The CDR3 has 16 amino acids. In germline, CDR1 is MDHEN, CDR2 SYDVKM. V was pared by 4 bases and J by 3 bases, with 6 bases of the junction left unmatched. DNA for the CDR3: TGTGCCAGCAGTTCCCTGGGGGACAGGGGCTACAATGAGCAGTTCTTC. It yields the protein CASSSLGDRGYNEQFF.

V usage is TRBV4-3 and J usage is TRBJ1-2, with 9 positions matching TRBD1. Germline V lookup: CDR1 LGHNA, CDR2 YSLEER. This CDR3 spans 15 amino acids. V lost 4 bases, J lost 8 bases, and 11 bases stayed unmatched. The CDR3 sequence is CASSPYPGQGGGYTF. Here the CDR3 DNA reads TGCGCCAGCAGCCCTTATCCGGGACAGGGCGGAGGCTACACCTTC.

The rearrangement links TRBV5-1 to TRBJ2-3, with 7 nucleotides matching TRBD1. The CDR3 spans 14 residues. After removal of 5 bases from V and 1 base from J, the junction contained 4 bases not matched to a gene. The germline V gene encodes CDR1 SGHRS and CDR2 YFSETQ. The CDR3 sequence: CASRGTAGTDTQYF. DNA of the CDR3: TGCGCCAGCAGGGGGACAGCAGGCACAGATACGCAGTATTTT. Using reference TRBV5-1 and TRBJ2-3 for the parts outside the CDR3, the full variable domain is KAGVTQTPRYLIKTRGQQVTLSCSPISGHRSVSWYQQTPGQGLQFLFEYFSETQRNKGNFPGRFSGRQFSNSRSEMNVSTLELGDSALYLCASRGTAGTDTQYFGPGTRLTVL.

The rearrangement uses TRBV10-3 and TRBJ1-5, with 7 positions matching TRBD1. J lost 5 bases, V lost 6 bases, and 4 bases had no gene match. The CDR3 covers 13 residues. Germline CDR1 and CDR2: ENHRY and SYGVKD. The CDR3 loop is CAIRDREDQPQHF. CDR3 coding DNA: TGTGCCATCAGAGACAGGGAGGATCAGCCCCAGCATTTT.

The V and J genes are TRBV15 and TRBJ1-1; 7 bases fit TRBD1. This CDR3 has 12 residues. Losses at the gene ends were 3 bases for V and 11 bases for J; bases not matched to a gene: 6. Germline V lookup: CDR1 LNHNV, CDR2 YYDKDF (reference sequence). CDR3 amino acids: CATSRDDRDAFF. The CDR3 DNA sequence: TGTGCCACCAGCAGGGACGACAGGGATGCTTTCTTT.

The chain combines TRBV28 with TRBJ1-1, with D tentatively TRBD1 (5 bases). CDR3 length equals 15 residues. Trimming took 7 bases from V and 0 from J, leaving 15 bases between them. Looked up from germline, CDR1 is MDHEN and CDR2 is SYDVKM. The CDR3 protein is CASTPGGGVNTEAFF. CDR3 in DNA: TGTGCCAGCACCCCTGGGGGAGGAGTGAACACTGAAGCTTTCTTT. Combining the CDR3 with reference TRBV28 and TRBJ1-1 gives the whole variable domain DVKVTQSSRYLVKRTGEKVFLECVQDMDHENMFWYRQDPGLGLRLIYFSYDVKMKEKGDIPEGYSVSREKKERFSLILESASTNQTSMYLCASTPGGGVNTEAFFGQGTRLTVV.

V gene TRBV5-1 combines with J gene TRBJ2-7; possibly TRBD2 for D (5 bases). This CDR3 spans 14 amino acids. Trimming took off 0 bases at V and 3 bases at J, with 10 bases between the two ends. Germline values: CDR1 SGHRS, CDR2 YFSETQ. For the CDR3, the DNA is TGCGCCAGCAGCTTGGTCGCGGGCAACTACGAGCAGTACTTC. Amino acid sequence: CASSLVAGNYEQYF.